The next 27 T cell receptor beta chains were all read from a single sample in a study of cytomegalovirus exposure and HLA in healthy donors (dated 2017 in TCRdb). Libraries were made using the immunoSEQ multiplex PCR assay. For the multiplex PCR, a mixture combining 60 forward primers for TCR Vbeta segments and 13 reverse primers for TCR Jbeta segments was used. TCRdb's version of the immuneACCESS table is confined to in-frame rearrangements and falls short of the full clone set. An unresolved V gene accounts for under half of the shortfall where checked; the remainder is of unknown origin. This sample comprises 250,000 to 300,000 clones, just under 85% of them detected only once. The ten largest clonotypes hold 1.5% to 2.5% of the sample. The sequenced material came from PBMCs. These receptors all come from a woman in her forties in good health and CMV-seropositive.

The chain combines TRBV6-6 with TRBJ2-7; 7 nucleotides align to TRBD1. V gave up 2 bases and J gave up 1 base; unmatched junction bases: 2. The CDR3 has 14 residues. The V gene's germline CDR1 is MNHNY and CDR2 SVGAGI (reference sequence). Written as DNA, the CDR3 is TGTGCCAGCAGTTACCCGGGACAGTCCTACGAGCAGTACTTC. Protein: CASSYPGQSYEQYF.

The chain combines TRBV19 with TRBJ1-1; 7 positions match TRBD1. J was trimmed by 1 base and V by 3 bases; bases with no gene match: 5. The CDR3 covers 15 residues. Germline V gives CDR1 LNHDA, CDR2 SQIVND (reference sequence). For the CDR3, the DNA is TGTGCCAGTAGTATCCAAGGGACAGCGAACACTGAAGCTTTCTTT. Amino acids: CASSIQGTANTEAFF.

The V call is TRBV5-1, the J call TRBJ2-5, with 12 nucleotides matching TRBD2. CDR1 SGHRS and CDR2 YFSETQ come from the germline V gene. CDR3 length: 15 amino acids. After removal of 2 bases from V and 4 bases from J, the junction contained 3 bases not matched to a gene. DNA of the CDR3: TGCGCCAGCAGCTTCGGACTAGCGGGATCAGAGACCCAGTACTTC. Protein product: CASSFGLAGSETQYF. Complete variable domain (other parts from reference TRBV5-1 and TRBJ2-5): KAGVTQTPRYLIKTRGQQVTLSCSPISGHRSVSWYQQTPGQGLQFLFEYFSETQRNKGNFPGRFSGRQFSNSRSEMNVSTLELGDSALYLCASSFGLAGSETQYFGPGTRLLVL.

The gene calls are TRBV2 and TRBJ1-1, with D possibly being TRBD1 (5 bases). The CDR3 covers 12 residues. V dropped 10 bases and J dropped 3 bases, with 12 bases sitting between them. CDR1 is SNHLY and CDR2 is FYNNEI in the germline V gene. The CDR3 DNA is TGTGCCACCCGGGGGTCCTACACTGAAGCTTTCTTT. It is translated as CATRGSYTEAFF.

This rearrangement joins TRBV5-1 to TRBJ2-7, with a weak D call TRBD2 (5 bases). CDR1 and CDR2 from the germline V gene are SGHRS and YFSETQ. V lost 4 bases to trimming and J lost 6 bases, with 20 bases between them. The CDR3 contains 15 residues. CDR3 in amino acids: CASSLAGEKSGEQYF. DNA of the CDR3: TGCGCCAGCAGCCTAGCTGGAGAAAAGTCGGGCGAGCAGTACTTC.

This clone occurred a few times. V usage is TRBV19 and J usage is TRBJ2-1; TRBD1 matches at 9 bases. Losses at the gene ends were 4 bases for V and 9 bases for J; bases not matched to a gene: 4. This CDR3 region has 13 residues. Germline assignment: CDR1 LNHDA and CDR2 SQIVND (reference sequence). CDR3 loop: CASSSTGGPEQFF. The CDR3 nucleotides are TGTGCCAGTAGTAGTACAGGGGGCCCTGAGCAGTTCTTC. The full variable domain, its missing parts supplied by reference TRBV19 and TRBJ2-1, is DGGITQSPKYLFRKEGQNVTLSCEQNLNHDAMYWYRQDPGQGLRLIYYSQIVNDFQKGDIAEGYSVSREKKESFPLTVTSAQKNPTAFYLCASSSTGGPEQFFGPGTRLTVL.

The chain uses TRBV7-8 and TRBJ2-5, with D possibly being TRBD1 (6 bases). Trimming left V 5 bases short and J 2 bases short, with 15 bases between. This CDR3 contains 15 residues. Germline loops: CDR1 SGHVS, CDR2 FQNEAQ. The chain's CDR3 is CASSIGQRVQETQYF. The CDR3 region has the DNA TGTGCCAGCAGCATTGGACAGAGAGTACAAGAGACCCAGTACTTC. The complete variable domain, with remaining parts taken from reference TRBV7-8 and TRBJ2-5, reads GAGVSQSPRYKVAKRGQDVALRCDPISGHVSLFWYQQALGQGPEFLTYFQNEAQLDKSGLPSDRFFAERPEGSVSTLKIQRTQQEDSAVYLCASSIGQRVQETQYFGPGTRLLVL.

This clone occurred a few times. The rearrangement joins TRBV6-1 to TRBJ2-5; D call uncertain. Trimming pared 8 bases from V and 1 base from J, leaving 5 bases between. Germline CDR1 reads MNHNS; CDR2 reads SASEGT. The CDR3 length is 11 residues. CDR3 nucleotides: TGTGCCAGCGCCAGCCAAGAGACCCAGTACTTC. Translated: CASASQETQYF.

The CDR3 nucleotides are TGTGCCAGCTCATCGGAAGAGACCCAGTACTTC. Protein product: CASSSEETQYF. The chain couples TRBV18 to TRBJ2-5, with D uncertain. CDR3 length: 11 residues. Trimming shortened V by 5 bases and J by 3 bases, and 4 bases separated the two germline ends. In germline, CDR1 is KGHSH, CDR2 LQKENI.

CDR3: CASSVAGGGGDTQYF. In DNA form, the CDR3 reads TGTGCCAGCAGCGTAGCCGGCGGGGGAGGGGATACGCAGTATTTT. This chain connects TRBV9 to TRBJ2-3, with TRBD2 matching 7 bases. With V trimmed by 0 bases and J by 6 bases, 7 bases remained unmatched. The CDR3 runs to 15 residues. Germline-derived CDR1 and CDR2 are SGDLS and YYNGEE.

The chain has TRBV27 and TRBJ2-5; 14 bases agree with TRBD2. From germline, CDR1 is MNHEY and CDR2 SMNVEV (reference sequence). The CDR3 runs to 15 residues. Unmatched junction bases numbered 2, after V lost 1 base and J lost 7 bases. CDR3: CASSLLGTSGGTQYF. CDR3 in DNA: TGTGCCAGCAGTTTATTAGGGACTAGCGGGGGGACCCAGTACTTC.

This rearrangement joins TRBV2 to TRBJ1-4; 9 nucleotides line up with TRBD1. The CDR3 is 17 residues long. V trimming: 8 bases; J trimming: 3 bases; junction bases outside the gene matches: 13. Per germline, CDR1 SNHLY and CDR2 FYNNEI. For the CDR3, the DNA is TGTGCCAGCCTTTTCCTGACAGGGGGGGGAGCTAATGAAAAACTGTTTTTT. Residues: CASLFLTGGGANEKLFF.

The genes are TRBV14 and TRBJ2-7, with 13 bases identical to TRBD2. Germline V CDR1 and CDR2: SGHDN, FVKESK. After removal of 4 bases from V and 2 bases from J, the junction contained 8 bases not matched to a gene. This CDR3 is built from 17 residues. The CDR3 sequence is CASSRQSGTSGTYEQYF. In DNA form, the CDR3 reads TGTGCCAGCAGCCGACAATCCGGGACTAGCGGGACCTACGAGCAGTACTTC. Variable domain in full (rest from reference TRBV14 and TRBJ2-7): EAGVTQFPSHSVIEKGQTVTLRCDPISGHDNLYWYRRVMGKEIKFLLHFVKESKQDESGMPNNRFLAERTGGTYSTLKVQPAELEDSGVYFCASSRQSGTSGTYEQYFGPGTRLTVT.

The chain has TRBV7-9 and TRBJ2-2; 7 nucleotides agree with TRBD1. This CDR3 is 17 amino acids long. The germline V gene encodes CDR1 SEHNR and CDR2 FQNEAQ (reference sequence). V shed 6 bases, J shed 6 bases, and the junction held 16 bases outside the gene matches. CDR3 coding DNA: TGTGCCAGCAGTGACGGACAGGTGACCGTAGGTCCCGGGGAGCTGTTTTTT. Residues: CASSDGQVTVGPGELFF.

This rearrangement joins TRBV2 to TRBJ2-6; maybe TRBD1 (5 bases). V was pared by 5 bases and J by 2 bases, with 10 bases between. The CDR3 loop spans 15 amino acids. Looked up from germline, CDR1 is SNHLY and CDR2 is FYNNEI. CDR3 amino acids: CASSLRTTGANVLTF. CDR3 bases: TGTGCCAGCAGTCTAAGGACAACTGGGGCCAACGTCCTGACTTTC.

Turning to this clone: The sample has other DNA sequences that encode this CDR3 too. The V gene is TRBV28, the J gene TRBJ1-2; D uncertain. CDR3 length: 13 amino acids. The V gene lost 5 bases and the J gene lost 5 bases, with 12 bases spanning the gap. Germline V lookup: CDR1 MDHEN, CDR2 SYDVKM. This CDR3 reads CASSRQINYGYTF. CDR3 DNA: TGTGCCAGCAGTCGTCAGATTAATTATGGCTACACCTTC.

The chain is built from TRBV19 and TRBJ2-5, with a tentative D call TRBD1 (7 bases). Trimming stripped 5 bases from V and 5 bases from J, with 15 bases between. Looked up from germline, CDR1 is LNHDA and CDR2 is SQIVND (reference sequence). The CDR3 loop spans 14 amino acids. DNA of the CDR3: TGTGCCAGTAGTGACGGGGGACAGTGGGAGACCCAGTACTTC. It translates to CASSDGGQWETQYF.

This clone was found a few times. CDR3 coding DNA: TGTGCCAGCAGTGCCTCGTATAGCGGGAGGGTCTACGAGCAGTACTTC. Translated, it gives CASSASYSGRVYEQYF. The V and J genes are TRBV28 and TRBJ2-7; 11 bases are shared with TRBD2. The CDR3 covers 16 residues. Germline loops: CDR1 MDHEN, CDR2 SYDVKM. J was trimmed by 3 bases and V by 5 bases; bases with no gene match: 9.

J is TRBJ2-7 and V is TRBV10-1; TRBD2 matches 8 bases. The junction had 5 bases not matched to a gene; V was cut back by 7 bases and J by 0 bases. This CDR3 has 14 amino acids. Germline CDR1 is WNHNN and CDR2 is SYGVQD (reference sequence). The CDR3 nucleotides are TGCGCCAGCATTCCGGGGGGGAGCTCCTACGAGCAGTACTTC. It translates to CASIPGGSSYEQYF.

This clone was picked up a small number of times. The V gene is TRBV28, the J gene TRBJ2-7, with TRBD2 as a possible D gene (6 bases). Germline V gene lookup returns CDR1 MDHEN and CDR2 SYDVKM. Trimming took 2 bases from V and 3 from J, leaving 14 bases between them. This CDR3 region has 15 residues. The CDR3 DNA is TGTGCCAGCAGTTTACGGGACTTATACTTCTACGAGCAGTACTTC. Its protein product is CASSLRDLYFYEQYF.

There are a few counts of this clone. The CDR3 region has the DNA TGTGCCAGCAGTCCTCCCGACAGAAATGAAGCTTTCTTT. Translating it yields CASSPPDRNEAFF. The chain joins TRBV6-5 to TRBJ1-1, with D tentatively TRBD1 (5 bases). The CDR3 runs 13 residues. The V gene's germline CDR1 is MNHEY and CDR2 SVGAGI. V gave up 5 bases and J gave up 7 bases, with 14 bases separating them.

The rearrangement joins TRBV7-2 to TRBJ2-1, with 7 nucleotides matching TRBD1. This CDR3 region has 16 residues. V lost 5 bases, J lost 4 bases, and 11 bases stayed unmatched. The germline gives CDR1 SGHTA, CDR2 FQGNSA. The CDR3 spells CASSKRPDRQYNEQFF. In DNA form, the CDR3 reads TGTGCCAGCAGCAAAAGGCCGGACAGGCAGTACAATGAGCAGTTCTTC.

The chain links TRBV28 to TRBJ1-2; tentatively, D is TRBD1 (6 bases). Germline V CDR1 and CDR2: MDHEN, SYDVKM. V was pared by 7 bases and J by 2 bases, with 11 bases between. The CDR3 covers 13 residues. This chain's CDR3 is CASTQGRNYGYTF. The CDR3 DNA sequence: TGTGCCAGCACCCAGGGGCGGAACTATGGCTACACCTTC.

This clone was seen just once. This chain joins TRBV28 and TRBJ2-5, with a weak D call TRBD1 (5 bases). The ends were cut back, 7 bases at V and 5 bases at J, with 20 bases in the middle. CDR3 length equals 15 residues. Per germline, CDR1 MDHEN and CDR2 SYDVKM. The CDR3 region is CASTPAGQGWETQYF. The CDR3 DNA follows: TGTGCCAGCACCCCAGCAGGGCAGGGCTGGGAGACCCAGTACTTC.

The V and J genes are TRBV7-2 and TRBJ1-2, with D maybe TRBD1 (5 bases). Germline assignment: CDR1 SGHTA and CDR2 FQGNSA. The V end was cut by 2 bases, the J end by 0 bases, with 19 bases between. This CDR3 is built from 18 residues. CDR3: CASSLKGPSAASNYGYTF. The DNA for the CDR3 is TGTGCCAGCAGCTTAAAGGGGCCCTCCGCCGCCTCTAACTATGGCTACACCTTC. Filled out from reference TRBV7-2 and TRBJ1-2, the complete variable domain reads GAGVSQSPSNKVTEKGKDVELRCDPISGHTALYWYRQSLGQGLEFLIYFQGNSAPDKSGLPSDRFSAERTGGSVSTLTIQRTQQEDSAVYLCASSLKGPSAASNYGYTFGSGTRLTVV.

The V gene is TRBV6-5, the J gene TRBJ2-5; D is undetermined. The J call may be wrong; the DNA end is better matched by TRBJ2-7. The CDR3 is 12 amino acids. Germline V CDR1 and CDR2: MNHEY, SVGAGI. The CDR3 loop is CASSPPSYEQYF. The CDR3 region has the DNA TGTGCCAGCAGTCCCCCTAGCTACGAGCAGTACTTC.

V is TRBV5-1 and J is TRBJ2-1, with a weak D call TRBD2 (6 bases). Trimming removed 3 bases at V and 5 bases at J, with 15 bases between. CDR1 and CDR2 (germline): SGHRS, YFSETQ. This CDR3 region has 15 residues. The CDR3 DNA reads as TGCGCCAGCAGCTCCTCGGGACTCCGGGACAATGAGCAGTTCTTC. Protein: CASSSSGLRDNEQFF.